The sequence of this T cell receptor beta chain was determined in a study of blood T cell repertoires in COVID-19. In the study overall: The analysed material was cDNA or gDNA that came from T cells, B-cell-depleted T cells, or PBMCs.

Cohorts were based on clinical histories the participants reported. Germline V CDR1 and CDR2: SGHRS, YFSETQ. Deletions cut 6 bases from V and 8 bases from J, with 11 bases between. This CDR3 region has 11 residues. Clones were sequenced by immunoSEQ multiplex PCR, and TCRdb holds only the in-frame ones, with some missing. The data hold 250,000 to 300,000 clones, with under 90% observed a single time. This sequence originates from a woman in her thirties or forties who had recovered from COVID-19. Sequencing used PBMCs or T cells enriched from blood (not recorded which). The chain couples TRBV5-1 to TRBJ1-1; D is possibly TRBD1 (5 bases). The DNA of the CDR3 is TGCGCCAGCACCGGTGCAGGGGAAGCTTTCTTT. Encoded protein: CASTGAGEAFF.